This TCR beta chain is from a study of CD8 T cells in ankylosing spondylitis. TCRdb reprocessed the 5' RACE reads via MiXCR and lists one record per CDR3 protein. The sample has around 150,000 distinct CDR3 sequences; around a third are singletons. Remarks on this clonotype: Antigen specificity is unknown.

Study-level points and caveats: Matched ankylosing spondylitis synovial fluid reportedly contained a significantly enriched population of disease-linked clones. For ankylosing spondylitis blood, a TCR beta motif of 8 or 9 highly homologous variants appeared characteristic.

The germline CDR1 and CDR2 sequences are DFQATT and SNEGSKA (reference sequence). This CDR3 contains 16 residues. The V gene end was trimmed by 4 bases and the J gene end by 0 bases; junction bases not matched to a gene: 9. The chain links TRBV20-1 to TRBJ1-1; 9 positions agree with TRBD1. Sample: synovial fluid, either unsorted or a sorted T cell fraction (not recorded which). The origin of this receptor is a male donor with ankylosing spondylitis. CDR3 loop: CSATLSRTGVNTEAFF. As DNA, the CDR3 is TGCAGTGCTACGCTCTCCCGGACAGGGGTGAACACTGAAGCTTTCTTT.